These 14 T cell receptor beta chains originate from one sample sequenced in a study of blood T cell repertoires in COVID-19. Some clones are missing from TCRdb's copy, which holds only in-frame ones; the method was immunoSEQ multiplex PCR. The sample yields about 68,000 clones, 75% to 95% seen once. The specimen sequenced was peripheral blood. The origin of the receptors is a man aged 40-49 years with COVID-19, enrolled during active disease.

The chain recombines TRBV9 with TRBJ1-4; D is uncertain. Germline CDR1 reads SGDLS; CDR2 reads YYNGEE. The length of the CDR3 is 15 residues. V lost 0 bases to trimming and J lost 3 bases, with 9 bases between them. CDR3 sequence reads: CASSVEERPNEKLFF. The CDR3 DNA follows: TGTGCCAGCAGCGTAGAAGAGCGGCCTAATGAAAAACTGTTTTTT.

The rearrangement joins TRBV5-8 to TRBJ2-7; TRBD2 is a possible D gene (6 bases). The germline gives CDR1 SGHTS, CDR2 YDEGEE. The CDR3 is 11 residues long. Trimming removed 6 bases at V and 4 bases at J, with 8 bases between. The CDR3 protein is CASTREYEQYF. The CDR3 DNA is TGTGCCAGCACCCGGGAGTACGAGCAGTACTTC.

V gene TRBV13 combines with J gene TRBJ2-1; the match to TRBD2 covers 12 bases. J was trimmed by 1 base and V by 3 bases; bases with no gene match: 4. Germline lookup yields CDR1 PRHDT and CDR2 FYEKMQ (reference sequence). This CDR3 has 17 residues. CDR3 in amino acids: CASSLRLAGVSYNEQFF. Here the CDR3 DNA reads TGTGCCAGCAGCTTGAGACTAGCGGGGGTGTCCTACAATGAGCAGTTCTTC.

The rearrangement uses TRBV7-8 and TRBJ1-2; TRBD1 matches at 8 bases. With 0 bases clipped from V and 6 bases from J, the junction kept 9 bases outside the gene matches. The V gene's germline CDR1 is SGHVS and CDR2 FQNEAQ. The CDR3 is 16 amino acids. The CDR3 coding sequence is TGTGCCAGCAGCTTAGCCACCAGACAGGGGAGACATGGCTACACCTTC. It translates to CASSLATRQGRHGYTF.

This chain joins TRBV5-1 and TRBJ1-3, with 7 bases aligning to TRBD1. CDR3 size: 14 residues. The V segment lost 5 bases and the J segment 2 bases; nucleotides outside the gene matches: 4. The germline gives CDR1 SGHRS, CDR2 YFSETQ. The CDR3 DNA sequence: TGCGCCAGCAGACCGACAGGGACTGGAAACACCATATATTTT. It translates to CASRPTGTGNTIYF.

This chain uses TRBV28 with TRBJ2-7; no clear D. V was shortened by 1 base and J by 0 bases, with 4 bases between the two germline ends. Per germline, CDR1 MDHEN and CDR2 SYDVKM. The CDR3 loop spans 13 amino acids. The CDR3 sequence is CASSLYSSYEQYF. The DNA of the CDR3 is TGTGCCAGCAGTTTATACAGCTCCTACGAGCAGTACTTC.

The V call is TRBV2, the J call TRBJ1-3, with 9 bases identical to TRBD1. In germline, CDR1 is SNHLY, CDR2 FYNNEI. V was pared by 5 bases and J by 0 bases, with 2 bases of the junction left unmatched. The CDR3 is 15 residues long. CDR3 sequence (DNA): TGTGCCAGCAGTTCGACAGGGGGCTCTGGAAACACCATATATTTT. It codes for CASSSTGGSGNTIYF.

The chain links TRBV5-5 to TRBJ1-1, with D perhaps TRBD1 (5 bases). The germline CDR1 and CDR2 sequences are SGHKS and YYEKEE (reference sequence). With 3 bases removed from V and 0 bases from J, the gap between germline ends came to 12 bases. This CDR3 region has 15 residues. CDR3 nucleotide sequence: TGTGCCAGCAGCTCTCAGGGAACAATGAACACTGAAGCTTTCTTT. It specifies CASSSQGTMNTEAFF.

This clone was counted a single time. The CDR3 loop reads CAWRNPGDNTGELFF. The DNA for the CDR3 is TGTGCCTGGAGGAACCCGGGGGATAACACCGGGGAGCTGTTTTTT. This chain links TRBV30 with TRBJ2-2; weak D call: TRBD2 (6 bases). CDR3 length equals 15 residues. The germline gives CDR1 GTSNPN, CDR2 SVGIG (reference sequence). Trimming took 3 bases from V and 2 from J, leaving 13 bases between them. The entire variable domain, with the rest obtained from reference TRBV30 and TRBJ2-2, is as follows: SQTIHQWPATLVQPVGSPLSLECTVEGTSNPNLYWYRQAAGRGLQLLFYSVGIGQISSEVPQNLSASRPQDRQFILSSKKLLLSDSGFYLCAWRNPGDNTGELFFGEGSRLTVL.

V is TRBV15 and J is TRBJ1-3; D gene uncertain. The germline V gene has CDR1 LNHNV and CDR2 YYDKDF (reference sequence). V was pared by 0 bases and J by 0 bases, with 6 bases between. There are 15 residues in the CDR3. The CDR3 bases are TGTGCCACCAGCAGAGATCAGTTCTCTGGAAACACCATATATTTT. Its protein is CATSRDQFSGNTIYF.

This chain links TRBV5-1 with TRBJ2-7, with TRBD1 identical over 7 bases. From germline, CDR1 is SGHRS and CDR2 YFSETQ. The trim removed 7 bases at V and 1 base at J, leaving 8 bases unmatched. The CDR3 runs to 14 residues. For the CDR3, the DNA is TGCGCCAGCTCATCGAGACAGGGTTCCTACGAGCAGTACTTC. It specifies CASSSRQGSYEQYF.

In nucleotides, the CDR3 is TGCAGCGGGACGGGACAGGGGGATGAAGCTTTCTTT. Amino acids: CSGTGQGDEAFF. The J gene is TRBJ1-1, the V gene TRBV29-1, with 11 bases fitting TRBD1. CDR1 is SQVTM and CDR2 is ANQGSEA in the germline V gene. Unmatched junction bases numbered 5, after V lost 7 bases and J lost 7 bases. The CDR3 consists of 12 residues.

Comments on this clone: Other DNA sequences in the same sample also yield this CDR3. This chain uses TRBV30 with TRBJ1-2; a weak D match, TRBD1 (5 bases). Per germline, CDR1 GTSNPN and CDR2 SVGIG (reference sequence). This CDR3 is 13 amino acids long. V was shortened by 4 bases and J by 3 bases, with 12 bases between the two germline ends. The CDR3 coding sequence is TGTGCCTGGACCTCTGGAGGGGACTATGGCTACACCTTC. Translating gives CAWTSGGDYGYTF. The whole variable domain, remainder taken from reference TRBV30 and TRBJ1-2, is SQTIHQWPATLVQPVGSPLSLECTVEGTSNPNLYWYRQAAGRGLQLLFYSVGIGQISSEVPQNLSASRPQDRQFILSSKKLLLSDSGFYLCAWTSGGDYGYTFGSGTRLTVV.

This chain connects TRBV7-9 to TRBJ1-3; D call uncertain. The CDR3 contains 14 residues. Between the trimmed V and J ends, which lost 2 bases and 4 bases, there was a span of 9 bases. Germline CDR1 reads SEHNR; CDR2 reads FQNEAQ (reference sequence). CDR3 residues: CASSLSGAGNTIYF. DNA of the CDR3: TGTGCCAGCAGCTTATCGGGAGCGGGAAACACCATATATTTT.